This T cell receptor (beta chain) was found in a study of T-cell memory formation after mild COVID-19. Findings of the study overall: CD4/CD8 balance held among clones contracting day 15 to 85, and later expanders leaned CD4+.

About this clonotype: Its target is unknown.

Germline trimming cut 4 bases from V and 8 bases from J; bases unmatched to any gene: 9. The CDR3 consists of 14 residues. CDR1 and CDR2 (germline): SGHKS, YYEKEE (reference sequence). TCRdb independently ran MiXCR on the 5' RACE reads; one entry per CDR3 protein. The data contain hundreds of thousands of distinct CDR3 sequences, approximately 25% of them singletons. Sequencing input: PBMCs or a T cell subset sorted from them (not recorded which). The sequence came from an adult woman who had mild COVID-19 (a few samples of this study predate the infection). Cell type and time point are not known. This rearrangement joins TRBV5-5 to TRBJ2-1, with 7 bases matching TRBD1. The CDR3 DNA follows: TGTGCCAGCAGCCAGGGGCAGGGGGTGGATGAGCAGTTCTTC. Translation: CASSQGQGVDEQFF.